The present TCR beta chain was sequenced within a study of blood T cell repertoires in COVID-19. Turning to the study itself: The United States, Italy and Spain provided the acute and convalescent COVID-19 samples. Sources were T cells, B-cell-depleted T cells, or PBMCs; the material itself was cDNA or gDNA.

The V gene's germline CDR1 is SGHVS and CDR2 FQNEAQ. Deletions cut 1 base from V and 0 bases from J, with 9 bases between. This CDR3 has 15 amino acids. Original methodology: Counts of nucleated cells, estimated from reference gene primer amplification, were obtained. The repertoire was sequenced with immunoSEQ multiplex PCR; TCRdb's copy has only in-frame clones and lacks some. Clone size and the V and J calls come from that table; the DNA yielded D and trimming. The data hold some 320,000 clones, with 90% observed a single time. Cohort allocation depended upon clinical history that participants reported.

The chain recombines TRBV7-8 with TRBJ2-5; D is undetermined. The sample taken for sequencing was PBMCs or T cells enriched from blood (not recorded which). The clonotype originates from a man aged 60 to 69 who had recovered from COVID-19. The CDR3 sequence: CASSLGRMYQETQYF. CDR3 sequence (DNA): TGTGCCAGCAGCTTAGGGCGGATGTACCAAGAGACCCAGTACTTC.